The 3 T cell receptor beta chains presented below share a single source sample, sequenced in a study of early stage breast cancer tumors. Sequencing used immunoSEQ multiplex PCR; TCRdb keeps in-frame clones, though not all of them. The table lists 60,000 to 75,000 clones, 65% to 85% of them singletons, with 4% to 5% in the top ten. The sample was blood. These receptors all stem from a person aged 35 to 50 with breast cancer.

The table lists this clone with a count of one. The chain combines TRBV28 with TRBJ1-5, with D unclear. The CDR3 is 15 amino acids. Germline CDR1 reads MDHEN; CDR2 reads SYDVKM. The ends were cut back, 4 bases at V and 2 bases at J, with 12 bases in the middle. CDR3 region: CASSSPTGGNQPQHF. As DNA, the CDR3 is TGTGCCAGCAGTTCCCCCACCGGGGGCAATCAGCCCCAGCATTTT.

The CDR3 nucleotides read TGTGCCAGCAGTAAACAGGGCGAAAGCACAGATACGCAGTATTTT. Translated: CASSKQGESTDTQYF. The rearrangement joins TRBV6-1 to TRBJ2-3; tentatively, D is TRBD1 (6 bases). CDR1 and CDR2 (germline): MNHNS, SASEGT. V was cut by 5 bases and J by 0 bases, with 12 bases left in between. The CDR3 length is 15 residues.

In DNA, the CDR3 is TGCGCCAGCAGCTTGGGCGGGAGGTACAATGAGCAGTTCTTC. Encoded protein: CASSLGGRYNEQFF. This rearrangement joins TRBV5-1 to TRBJ2-1; 8 bases line up with TRBD2. Per the germline V gene, CDR1 is SGHRS and CDR2 is YFSETQ. This CDR3 region has 14 residues. The trim removed 0 bases at V and 4 bases at J, leaving 0 bases unmatched.